This T cell receptor (beta chain) derives from a study of early T cells in non-severe SARS-CoV-2 infection. This clonotype is termed medium-sized. MiXCR, run by TCRdb on the 5' RACE reads, gives a single entry per CDR3 protein. The table shows 15,000 to 20,000 distinct CDR3 sequences, with under 7% occurring only once. Germline assignment: CDR1 SNHLY and CDR2 FYNNEI. The CDR3 totals 15 residues. V lost 6 bases and J 5 bases, leaving 17 bases between the germline ends. The J gene is TRBJ2-1, the V gene TRBV2; weak D call: TRBD2 (6 bases). The sample here was whole blood, taken at baseline. The origin of this receptor is an adult who was a healthcare worker with PCR-confirmed SARS-CoV-2 infection or an uninfected control (not recorded which). In DNA form, the CDR3 reads TGTGCCAGCAGCCCCTATAACAGACTAGACAATGAGCAGTTCTTC. It encodes CASSPYNRLDNEQFF.